These T cell receptor beta chains were read from a single sample in a study of T cells in Graves' hyperthyroidism and ophthalmopathy. MiXCR, applied by TCRdb to the multiplex PCR reads, yields one record per CDR3 protein. The sample includes hundreds of thousands of distinct CDR3 sequences, roughly 21% of them seen just once. Sequencing was done on a sample of blood. The receptors derive from a man aged 40-50 years with Graves' ophthalmopathy. The CDR3 runs from the conserved cysteine through the conserved F or W. The D gene is left open where the match is weak. Clone size is shown for a subset of rows, as once, few, many or a class of expanded clone.

D gene: TRBD1
clone size: NA
V gene: TRBV5-6
J gene: TRBJ2-7
CDR3 protein: CASSFLLWDSSYEQYF
CDR3 DNA: TGTGCCAGCTCCTTCCTCCTTTGGGACAGCTCCTACGAGCAGTACTTC

D gene: TRBD2
clone size: many
V gene: TRBV2
J gene: TRBJ2-1
CDR3 protein: CASRGLAGTYNEQFF
CDR3 DNA: TGTGCCAGCAGGGGACTAGCGGGGACCTACAATGAGCAGTTCTTC

D gene: NA
clone size: many
V gene: TRBV28
J gene: TRBJ2-3
CDR3 protein: CASSEWRLVTDTQYF
CDR3 DNA: TGTGCCAGCAGCGAATGGCGACTAGTCACAGATACGCAGTATTTT

D gene: TRBD2
clone size: few
V gene: TRBV5-6
J gene: TRBJ2-1
CDR3 protein: CASTLGGFYNEQFF
CDR3 DNA: TGTGCCAGCACTCTGGGGGGGTTCTACAATGAGCAGTTCTTC

D gene: NA
clone size: NA
V gene: TRBV18
J gene: TRBJ1-5
CDR3 protein: CASSPDPRGGNQPQHF
CDR3 DNA: TGTGCCAGCTCACCGGACCCGAGGGGGGGAAATCAGCCCCAGCATTTT

D gene: NA
clone size: many
V gene: TRBV5-1
J gene: TRBJ2-3
CDR3 protein: CASSLGSGTDTQYF
CDR3 DNA: TGCGCCAGCAGCTTGGGTAGCGGCACAGATACGCAGTATTTT

D gene: TRBD1
clone size: many
V gene: TRBV30
J gene: TRBJ2-1
CDR3 protein: CAWSWGTGTAYNEQFF
CDR3 DNA: TGTGCCTGGAGTTGGGGAACCGGGACAGCTTACAATGAGCAGTTCTTC

D gene: NA
clone size: NA
V gene: TRBV18
J gene: TRBJ1-2
CDR3 protein: CASSPPINLRGYTF
CDR3 DNA: TGTGCCAGCTCACCTCCGATCAATCTACGTGGCTACACCTTC

D gene: NA
clone size: few
V gene: TRBV9
J gene: TRBJ2-1
CDR3 protein: CASSVAGNEQFF
CDR3 DNA: TGTGCCAGCAGCGTAGCCGGCAATGAGCAGTTCTTC

D gene: NA
clone size: NA
V gene: TRBV6-2/TRBV6-3
J gene: TRBJ2-5
CDR3 protein: CASRWVEGEETQYF
CDR3 DNA: TGTGCCAGCAGGTGGGTCGAGGGAGAAGAGACCCAGTACTTC

D gene: NA
clone size: NA
V gene: TRBV6-1
J gene: TRBJ1-4
CDR3 protein: CASSKGNPNEKLFF
CDR3 DNA: TGTGCCAGCAGTAAAGGGAACCCTAATGAAAAACTGTTTTTT

D gene: NA
clone size: once
V gene: TRBV20-1
J gene: TRBJ1-5
CDR3 protein: CSAVGAVNQPQHF
CDR3 DNA: TGCAGTGCTGTAGGGGCCGTCAATCAGCCCCAGCATTTT

D gene: NA
clone size: many
V gene: TRBV18
J gene: TRBJ2-1
CDR3 protein: CASSPPPGDEQFF
CDR3 DNA: TGTGCCAGCTCACCACCCCCGGGCGATGAGCAGTTCTTC

D gene: NA
clone size: NA
V gene: TRBV6-5
J gene: TRBJ1-5
CDR3 protein: CASSYEKVNGNQPQHF
CDR3 DNA: TGTGCCAGCAGTTACGAGAAGGTCAACGGCAATCAGCCCCAGCATTTT

D gene: TRBD2
clone size: many
V gene: TRBV12-3/TRBV12-4
J gene: TRBJ2-1
CDR3 protein: CASSLPSGRNEQFF
CDR3 DNA: TGTGCCAGCAGTTTGCCTAGCGGGAGGAATGAGCAGTTCTTC

D gene: NA
clone size: few
V gene: TRBV5-5
J gene: TRBJ2-7
CDR3 protein: CASSSPRVGISSYEQYF
CDR3 DNA: TGTGCCAGCAGCTCGCCCAGGGTTGGGATTTCCTCCTACGAGCAGTACTTC

D gene: TRBD1
clone size: few
V gene: TRBV4-1
J gene: TRBJ2-1
CDR3 protein: CASSQTGREQFF
CDR3 DNA: TGCGCCAGCAGCCAGACAGGGAGAGAGCAGTTCTTC

D gene: TRBD2
clone size: few
V gene: TRBV30
J gene: TRBJ2-5
CDR3 protein: CAWGLAGVETQYF
CDR3 DNA: TGTGCCTGGGGACTAGCGGGGGTCGAGACCCAGTACTTC

D gene: TRBD1
clone size: many
V gene: TRBV5-6
J gene: TRBJ1-1
CDR3 protein: CASSVGQYMNTEAFF
CDR3 DNA: TGTGCCAGCAGCGTGGGACAGTACATGAACACTGAAGCTTTCTTT

D gene: TRBD1
clone size: NA
V gene: TRBV5-1
J gene: TRBJ2-3
CDR3 protein: CASSSGTGILAARVADTQYF
CDR3 DNA: TGCGCCAGCAGCTCCGGGACAGGGATCCTAGCGGCCCGGGTAGCAGATACGCAGTATTTT

D gene: TRBD1
clone size: NA
V gene: TRBV12-3/TRBV12-4
J gene: TRBJ1-5
CDR3 protein: CASSASGTGFFQPQHF
CDR3 DNA: TGTGCCAGCAGTGCCTCCGGGACAGGGTTTTTTCAGCCCCAGCATTTT

D gene: NA
clone size: many
V gene: TRBV7-3
J gene: TRBJ2-3
CDR3 protein: CASSLYAATDTQYF
CDR3 DNA: TGTGCCAGCAGCTTGTATGCGGCCACAGATACGCAGTATTTT

D gene: TRBD1
clone size: NA
V gene: TRBV9
J gene: TRBJ2-7
CDR3 protein: CASSVPTGTGNDEQYF
CDR3 DNA: TGTGCCAGCAGCGTACCAACCGGGACAGGGAACGACGAGCAGTACTTC

D gene: NA
clone size: many
V gene: TRBV18
J gene: TRBJ2-7
CDR3 protein: CASSPQPGVYEQYF
CDR3 DNA: TGTGCCAGCTCACCACAACCGGGAGTGTACGAGCAGTACTTC

D gene: TRBD1
clone size: many
V gene: TRBV2
J gene: TRBJ1-1
CDR3 protein: CASSEAQTGVKTEAFF
CDR3 DNA: TGTGCCAGCAGTGAAGCCCAGACAGGGGTGAAAACTGAAGCTTTCTTT

D gene: NA
clone size: many
V gene: TRBV3-1
J gene: TRBJ1-2
CDR3 protein: CASSQYGEGGYTF
CDR3 DNA: TGTGCCAGCAGCCAATATGGGGAGGGAGGCTACACCTTC

D gene: NA
clone size: many
V gene: TRBV6-1
J gene: TRBJ1-1
CDR3 protein: CASSLRATRDSEAFF
CDR3 DNA: TGTGCCAGCAGCCTCCGAGCAACTAGGGACTCTGAAGCTTTCTTT

D gene: TRBD1
clone size: few
V gene: TRBV5-5
J gene: TRBJ2-7
CDR3 protein: CASSPPEGTGRSYEQYF
CDR3 DNA: TGTGCCAGCAGCCCCCCCGAGGGGACAGGGAGAAGCTACGAGCAGTACTTC

D gene: NA
clone size: few
V gene: TRBV20-1
J gene: TRBJ1-1
CDR3 protein: CSARIHRAVTEAFF
CDR3 DNA: TGCAGTGCTAGAATTCACAGGGCCGTTACTGAAGCTTTCTTT

D gene: NA
clone size: few
V gene: TRBV7-9
J gene: TRBJ2-7
CDR3 protein: CASTLGTAEQYF
CDR3 DNA: TGTGCCAGCACCTTAGGGACGGCTGAGCAGTACTTC

D gene: NA
clone size: few
V gene: TRBV4-1
J gene: TRBJ2-1
CDR3 protein: CASSQAGVSHNEQFF
CDR3 DNA: TGCGCCAGCAGCCAAGCGGGAGTAAGTCACAATGAGCAGTTCTTC

D gene: NA
clone size: NA
V gene: TRBV18
J gene: TRBJ2-1
CDR3 protein: CASSPRRAGAYNEQLF
CDR3 DNA: TGTGCCAGCTCACCGCGACGAGCGGGTGCGTACAATGAGCAGCTCTTC

D gene: TRBD2
clone size: NA
V gene: TRBV9
J gene: TRBJ2-1
CDR3 protein: CASSSPGGGWNEQFF
CDR3 DNA: TGTGCCAGCAGCTCGCCCGGGGGGGGGTGGAATGAGCAGTTCTTC

D gene: NA
clone size: few
V gene: TRBV11-2
J gene: TRBJ2-2
CDR3 protein: CASSPLGLLNTGELFF
CDR3 DNA: TGTGCCAGCAGCCCCCTCGGACTCTTAAACACCGGGGAGCTGTTTTTT

D gene: NA
clone size: NA
V gene: TRBV3-1
J gene: TRBJ1-3
CDR3 protein: CASSPRRTPNTIYF
CDR3 DNA: TGTGCCAGCAGCCCTAGAAGGACCCCCAACACCATATATTTT

D gene: TRBD2
clone size: few
V gene: TRBV9
J gene: TRBJ2-3
CDR3 protein: CASSVSGSGTDTQYF
CDR3 DNA: TGTGCCAGCAGCGTCAGCGGGAGCGGCACAGATACGCAGTATTTT

D gene: TRBD1
clone size: few
V gene: TRBV20-1
J gene: TRBJ2-7
CDR3 protein: CSARVGGLGPYEQYF
CDR3 DNA: TGCAGTGCTAGGGTAGGGGGCCTTGGCCCCTACGAGCAGTACTTC

D gene: NA
clone size: NA
V gene: TRBV15
J gene: TRBJ2-3
CDR3 protein: CATSRPAHTQYF
CDR3 DNA: TGTGCCACCAGCAGACCGGCCCATACGCAGTATTTT

D gene: NA
clone size: NA
V gene: TRBV14
J gene: TRBJ1-1
CDR3 protein: CASSPFRRRPGTEAFF
CDR3 DNA: TGTGCCAGCAGCCCTTTCCGGAGGAGGCCGGGCACTGAAGCTTTCTTT

D gene: NA
clone size: many
V gene: TRBV28
J gene: TRBJ2-7
CDR3 protein: CASLRGREEQYF
CDR3 DNA: TGTGCCAGCTTGAGGGGGCGGGAAGAGCAGTACTTC

D gene: NA
clone size: NA
V gene: TRBV20-1
J gene: TRBJ1-6
CDR3 protein: CSAPLGGIHNSPLHF
CDR3 DNA: TGCAGTGCACCACTGGGGGGCATCCATAATTCACCCCTCCACTTT

D gene: TRBD2
clone size: NA
V gene: TRBV3-1
J gene: TRBJ2-3
CDR3 protein: CASSYGLAGGPDTQYF
CDR3 DNA: TGTGCCAGCAGCTACGGACTAGCGGGGGGGCCGGATACGCAGTATTTT